This entry is about one T cell receptor (beta chain). Only a few counts were recorded for this clonotype. Its cognate antigen has yet to be identified. The sample holds no much larger clone one base away, and base qualities are not on file. The data originate from a study of CD8+CD57+ T cells in acquired aplastic anemia (dated by TCRdb to the late 2010s). Concerning the study at large: A mean of about 3.2 ug of DNA, ranging from about 0.17 to 30 ug, was extracted from sorted CD4+ and CD8+ cells. CD8+CD57+ expansion was defined as frequency above the mean frequency observed in healthy subjects. Study-level results and caveats: Between patients and healthy controls, no significant difference in CD8+ Simpson's diversity was found (P=0.060). Approximately 31 CD8+ CDR3 sequences were found in both patients and controls but appeared to be highly expressed in patients and within the immunodominant clones of the patients.

The CDR3, cysteine through phenylalanine, is 14 amino acids long. The kept DNA is CDR3 alone, 42 bases in frame from the first base. Trimming takes 1 base from V and 5 bases from J, and the germline ends sit 14 bases apart. CDR1 and CDR2, looked up from the germline V gene, are SQVTM and ANQGSEA. Flow cytometry had shown CD8+CD57+ cell expansion in the patients selected for sequencing. Every patient had a diagnosis of severe acquired aplastic anemia based on International Study of Aplastic Anemia and Agranulocytosis and Camitta criteria. No patient had received any therapy when blood was sampled. TCR repertoires of sorted CD4+ and CD8+ blood T cells from severe aplastic anemia patients and healthy subjects were deep-sequenced in the study. Patients were enrolled under clinicaltrials.gov protocols 00001620, 01623167, 00001397, 00071045, 00081523 and 00961064 in the USA. Ficoll-Paque density gradient centrifugation was used to isolate peripheral blood mononuclear cells. Before DNA extraction, CD4+ and CD8+ T cells were sorted with FACS or magnetic beads.

Genomic DNA was used as template for profiling of TCR beta VDJ combinations and CDR3 sequences. An Illumina HiSeq 2000 was used for TCR repertoire sequencing. The authors' analysis ran thus. TRBV/TRBJ rearrangement plots, CDR3 size and DJ length profiles, and Simpson's diversity index were used to evaluate the repertoires. The most abundant DNA sequence in the deep sequencing data was taken as the immunodominant clone. CDR3 amino acid sequences were screened for sharing across subjects and compared with published repertoires and the VDJdb database. TCRdb trimmed public reads at Q25 via fastp, called clones via MiXCR and kept in-frame beta chains. For every CDR3 protein sequence, its rows merge into one entry that carries the most common genes and DNA. TCRdb's processing, not the authors' own work, is the source of the V and J calls. In all, the sample holds roughly 160,000 distinct CDR3 sequences, and roughly 48% of those were seen once. 2.5% to 3.5% of the sample is in the top ten clones.

The receptor's source is a human donor with aplastic anemia. This sequence uses TRBV29-1 and TRBJ1-2, with the D gene too uncertain to name. What was sequenced was sorted CD4+, CD8+, or CD8+CD57+ T cells (not recorded which) from PBMCs. In nucleotides, the sequence is TGCAGCGTTGAAGGGGTCAGACAATCGTATGGCTACACCTTC. It translates as CSVEGVRQSYGYTF.